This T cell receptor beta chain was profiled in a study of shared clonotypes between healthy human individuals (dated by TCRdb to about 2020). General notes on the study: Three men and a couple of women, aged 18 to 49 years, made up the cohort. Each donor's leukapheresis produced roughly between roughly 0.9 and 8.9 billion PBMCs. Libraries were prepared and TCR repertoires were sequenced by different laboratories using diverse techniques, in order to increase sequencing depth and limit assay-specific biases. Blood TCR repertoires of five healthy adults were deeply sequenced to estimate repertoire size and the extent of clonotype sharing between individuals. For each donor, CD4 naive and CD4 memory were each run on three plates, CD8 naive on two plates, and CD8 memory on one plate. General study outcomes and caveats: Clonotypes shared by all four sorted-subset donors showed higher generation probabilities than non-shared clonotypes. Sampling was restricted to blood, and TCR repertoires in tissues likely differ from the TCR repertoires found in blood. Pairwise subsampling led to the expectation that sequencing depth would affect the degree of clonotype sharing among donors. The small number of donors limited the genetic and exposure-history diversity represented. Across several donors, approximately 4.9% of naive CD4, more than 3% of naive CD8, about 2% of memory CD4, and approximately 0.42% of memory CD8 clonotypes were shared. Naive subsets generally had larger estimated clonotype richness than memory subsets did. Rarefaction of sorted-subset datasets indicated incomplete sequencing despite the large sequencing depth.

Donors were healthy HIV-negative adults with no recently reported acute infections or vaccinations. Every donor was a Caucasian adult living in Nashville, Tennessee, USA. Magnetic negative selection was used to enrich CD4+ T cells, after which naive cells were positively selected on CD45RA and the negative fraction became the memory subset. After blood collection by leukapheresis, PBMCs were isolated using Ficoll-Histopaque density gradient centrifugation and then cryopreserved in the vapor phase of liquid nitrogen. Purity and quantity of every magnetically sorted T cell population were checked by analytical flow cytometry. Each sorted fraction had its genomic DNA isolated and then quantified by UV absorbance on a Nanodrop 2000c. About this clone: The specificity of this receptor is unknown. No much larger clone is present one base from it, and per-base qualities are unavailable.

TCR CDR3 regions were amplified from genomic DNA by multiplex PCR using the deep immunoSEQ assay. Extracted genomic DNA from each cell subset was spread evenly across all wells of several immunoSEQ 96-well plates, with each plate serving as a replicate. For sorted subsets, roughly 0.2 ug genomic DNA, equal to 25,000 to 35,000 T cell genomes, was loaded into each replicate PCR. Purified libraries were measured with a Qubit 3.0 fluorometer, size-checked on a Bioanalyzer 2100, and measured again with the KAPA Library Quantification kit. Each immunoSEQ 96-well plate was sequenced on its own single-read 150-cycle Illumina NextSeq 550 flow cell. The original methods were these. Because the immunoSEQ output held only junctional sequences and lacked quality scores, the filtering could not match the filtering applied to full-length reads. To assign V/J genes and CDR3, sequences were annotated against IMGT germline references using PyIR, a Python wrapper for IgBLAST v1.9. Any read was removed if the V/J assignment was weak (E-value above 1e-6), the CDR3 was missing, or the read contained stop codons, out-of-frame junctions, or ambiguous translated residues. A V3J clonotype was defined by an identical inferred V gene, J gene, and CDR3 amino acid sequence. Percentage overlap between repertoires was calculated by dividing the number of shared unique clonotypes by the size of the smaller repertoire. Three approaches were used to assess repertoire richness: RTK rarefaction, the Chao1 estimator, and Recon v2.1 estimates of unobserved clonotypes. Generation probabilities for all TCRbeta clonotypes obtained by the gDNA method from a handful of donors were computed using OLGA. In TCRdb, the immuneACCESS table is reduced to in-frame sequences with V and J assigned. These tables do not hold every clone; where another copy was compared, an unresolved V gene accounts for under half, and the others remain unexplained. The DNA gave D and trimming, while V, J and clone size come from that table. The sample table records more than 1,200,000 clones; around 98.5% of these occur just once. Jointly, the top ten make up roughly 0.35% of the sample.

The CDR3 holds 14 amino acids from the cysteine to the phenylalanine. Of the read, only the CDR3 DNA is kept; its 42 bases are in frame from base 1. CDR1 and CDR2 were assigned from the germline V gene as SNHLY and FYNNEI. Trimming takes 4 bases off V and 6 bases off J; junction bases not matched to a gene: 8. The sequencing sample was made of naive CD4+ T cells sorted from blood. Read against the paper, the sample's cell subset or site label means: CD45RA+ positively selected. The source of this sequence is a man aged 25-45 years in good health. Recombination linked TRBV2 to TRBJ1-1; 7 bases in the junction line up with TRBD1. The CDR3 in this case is CASSVDRVNSEAFF. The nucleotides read TGTGCCAGCAGTGTAGACAGGGTTAATTCTGAAGCTTTCTTT. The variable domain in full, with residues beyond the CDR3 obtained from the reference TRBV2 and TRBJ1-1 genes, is EPEVTQTPSHQVTQMGQEVILRCVPISNHLYFYWYRQILGQKVEFLVSFYNNEISEKSEIFDDQFSVERPDGSNFTLKIRSTKLEDSAMYFCASSVDRVNSEAFFGQGTRLTVV.